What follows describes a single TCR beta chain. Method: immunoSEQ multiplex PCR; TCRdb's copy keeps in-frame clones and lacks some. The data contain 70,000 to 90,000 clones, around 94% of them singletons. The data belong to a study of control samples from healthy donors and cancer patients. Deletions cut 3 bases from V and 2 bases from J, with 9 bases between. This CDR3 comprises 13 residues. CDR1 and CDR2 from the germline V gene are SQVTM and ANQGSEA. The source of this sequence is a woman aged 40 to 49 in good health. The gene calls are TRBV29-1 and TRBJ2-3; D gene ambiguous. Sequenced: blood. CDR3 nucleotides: TGCAGCGTTGATAGGGATGTCACAGATACGCAGTATTTT. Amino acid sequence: CSVDRDVTDTQYF.